Listed below are T cell receptor beta chains from one sample, sequenced in a study of cytomegalovirus exposure and HLA in healthy donors. Here immunoSEQ multiplex PCR was the method, and the copy in TCRdb shows in-frame clones only, minus some. The sample records 80,000 to 130,000 clones, roughly 88% being singletons. The sample consisted of PBMCs. These receptors all come from a woman aged 18-30 years in good health and CMV-seronegative. Both conserved end residues are part of each CDR3. Each record gives: CDR3 DNA, CDR3 protein, J gene, V gene, D gene, clone size. D genes are given only for firm matches. Size values are once, few and many counts, or a class for expanded clones, and some rows have none.

CDR3 DNA: TGTGCCAGCAGTTCCGGACAGGGTTCCTACGAGCAGTACTTC; CDR3 protein: CASSSGQGSYEQYF; J gene: TRBJ2-7; V gene: TRBV28; D gene: TRBD1; clone size: .
CDR3 DNA: TGCGCCAGCAGCCACAGGACAGGGGGCAACACCGGGGAGCTGTTTTTT; CDR3 protein: CASSHRTGGNTGELFF; J gene: TRBJ2-2; V gene: TRBV4-1; D gene: TRBD1; clone size: .
CDR3 DNA: TGTGCCAGTAGTGTGACAGGGCAGAATGAGCAGTTCTTC; CDR3 protein: CASSVTGQNEQFF; J gene: TRBJ2-1; V gene: TRBV19; D gene: TRBD1; clone size: .
CDR3 DNA: TGTGCCAGCAGGCGGGGTGGAAGCGAAAAACTGTTTTTT; CDR3 protein: CASRRGGSEKLFF; J gene: TRBJ1-4; V gene: TRBV28; D gene: .; clone size: .
CDR3 DNA: TGTGCCAGCAGTGACTCTGCGGGAGGGAGTACAGATACGCAGTATTTT; CDR3 protein: CASSDSAGGSTDTQYF; J gene: TRBJ2-3; V gene: TRBV6-4; D gene: TRBD2; clone size: many
CDR3 DNA: TGTGCCAGCAGCCAAGAATCACCGGGACTAACCTCCTACGAGCAGTACTTC; CDR3 protein: CASSQESPGLTSYEQYF; J gene: TRBJ2-7; V gene: TRBV4-2; D gene: TRBD2; clone size: .
CDR3 DNA: TGTGCCACCAGTGTACGTAGGAGTCACTCAACATCCTACGAGCAGTACTTC; CDR3 protein: CATSVRRSHSTSYEQYF; J gene: TRBJ2-7; V gene: TRBV15; D gene: .; clone size: .
CDR3 DNA: TGTGCCAGCAGAGTTGAGGGGGCTAGCAATCAGCCCCAGCATTTT; CDR3 protein: CASRVEGASNQPQHF; J gene: TRBJ1-5; V gene: TRBV2; D gene: TRBD1; clone size: .
CDR3 DNA: TGTGCCAGCAGCTCAGCCGGGACAGGGTTTGAGCCCCAGCATTTT; CDR3 protein: CASSSAGTGFEPQHF; J gene: TRBJ1-5; V gene: TRBV7-2; D gene: TRBD1; clone size: .
CDR3 DNA: TGTGCCAGCAGTTTGGACATAGCCAAAAACATTCAGTACTTC; CDR3 protein: CASSLDIAKNIQYF; J gene: TRBJ2-4; V gene: TRBV7-9; D gene: .; clone size: .
CDR3 DNA: TGCGCCAGCAGTTGGGGGGGGGCCTCCTACAATGAGCAGTTCTTC; CDR3 protein: CASSWGGASYNEQFF; J gene: TRBJ2-1; V gene: TRBV5-1; D gene: .; clone size: once
CDR3 DNA: TGCGCCAGCAGCCAAGATCAACAGCCGTACGGCGAAAAACTGTTTTTT; CDR3 protein: CASSQDQQPYGEKLFF; J gene: TRBJ1-4; V gene: TRBV4-3; D gene: .; clone size: .
CDR3 DNA: TGTGCCAGCAGTCCCCTACTAGCGGGAGGGGGCAATGAGCAGTTCTTC; CDR3 protein: CASSPLLAGGGNEQFF; J gene: TRBJ2-1; V gene: TRBV2; D gene: TRBD2; clone size: once
CDR3 DNA: TGTGCCAGCAGCCGGGGACAGGGGAACTATGGCTACACCTTC; CDR3 protein: CASSRGQGNYGYTF; J gene: TRBJ1-2; V gene: TRBV7-6; D gene: TRBD1; clone size: few
CDR3 DNA: TGTGCCAGTAGTATTAGGGACACCAATCAGCCCCAGCATTTT; CDR3 protein: CASSIRDTNQPQHF; J gene: TRBJ1-5; V gene: TRBV19; D gene: .; clone size: .
CDR3 DNA: TGTGCCAGCAGCCAGGGACAGGGAATCTACAATGAGCAGTTCTTC; CDR3 protein: CASSQGQGIYNEQFF; J gene: TRBJ2-1; V gene: TRBV7-2; D gene: TRBD1; clone size: .
CDR3 DNA: TGTGCCAGCTCACGTGTTCCAGGCTCGGGATTTAATAATTCCCCCCTCCACTTT; CDR3 protein: CASSRVPGSGFNNSPLHF; J gene: TRBJ1-6; V gene: TRBV18; D gene: .; clone size: .
CDR3 DNA: TGTGCCAGCAGCTTTACACCCAGCACTGAAGCTTTCTTT; CDR3 protein: CASSFTPSTEAFF; J gene: TRBJ1-1; V gene: TRBV7-2; D gene: .; clone size: .
CDR3 DNA: TGTGCCAGCAGCCTTGGACAGGGGAACTATGGCTACACCTTC; CDR3 protein: CASSLGQGNYGYTF; J gene: TRBJ1-2; V gene: TRBV7-9; D gene: TRBD1; clone size: .
CDR3 DNA: TGTGCCAGCAGCTTTGAGGACAGGAGGGAATTTTACAATGAGCAGTTCTTC; CDR3 protein: CASSFEDRREFYNEQFF; J gene: TRBJ2-1; V gene: TRBV12-1; D gene: .; clone size: .